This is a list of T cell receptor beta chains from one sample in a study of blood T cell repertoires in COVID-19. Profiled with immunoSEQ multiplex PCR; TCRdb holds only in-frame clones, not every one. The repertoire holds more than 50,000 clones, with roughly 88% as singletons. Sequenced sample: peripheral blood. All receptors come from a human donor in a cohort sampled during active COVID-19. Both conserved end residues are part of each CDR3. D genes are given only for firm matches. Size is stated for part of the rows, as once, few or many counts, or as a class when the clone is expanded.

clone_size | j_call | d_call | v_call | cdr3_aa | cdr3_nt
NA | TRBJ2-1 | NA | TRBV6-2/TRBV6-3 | CASSYVQGWYNEQFF | TGTGCCAGCAGTTACGTACAGGGATGGTACAATGAGCAGTTCTTC
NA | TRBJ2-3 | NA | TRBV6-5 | CASAVGAGMTDTQYF | TGTGCCAGCGCAGTGGGGGCCGGAATGACAGATACGCAGTATTTT
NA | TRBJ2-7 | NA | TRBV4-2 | CASSQEGLNEPYEQYF | TGTGCCAGCAGCCAAGAAGGACTGAACGAACCCTACGAGCAGTACTTC
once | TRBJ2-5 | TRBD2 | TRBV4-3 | CASSQVRAGPQYF | TGCGCCAGCAGCCAAGTGAGAGCGGGGCCCCAGTACTTC
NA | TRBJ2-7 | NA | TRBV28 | CASSSGAPYEQYF | TGTGCCAGCAGTTCAGGGGCACCCTACGAGCAGTACTTC
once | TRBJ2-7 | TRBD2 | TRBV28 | CASSLYPSGRAYEQYF | TGTGCCAGCAGTTTATATCCTAGCGGGAGGGCCTACGAGCAGTACTTC
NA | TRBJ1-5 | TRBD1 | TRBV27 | CASSRDRVNQPQHF | TGTGCCAGCAGTAGGGACAGGGTCAATCAGCCCCAGCATTTT
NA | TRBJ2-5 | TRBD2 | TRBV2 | CATLASGETQYF | TGTGCCACACTAGCGAGTGGGGAGACCCAGTACTTC
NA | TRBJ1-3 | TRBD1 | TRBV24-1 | CATSDFTFLLLRDRVWGGNTIYF | TGTGCCACCAGTGATTTTACATTTTTATTACTTCGGGACAGGGTCTGGGGAGGAAACACCATATATTTT
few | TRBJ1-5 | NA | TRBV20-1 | CSASRGGDQPQHF | TGCAGTGCTAGTCGGGGGGGAGATCAGCCCCAGCATTTT
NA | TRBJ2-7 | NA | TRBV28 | CASSPSDSYEQYF | TGTGCCAGCAGTCCCTCGGACAGCTACGAGCAGTACTTC
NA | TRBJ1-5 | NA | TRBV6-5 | CASSPPGNQPQHF | TGTGCCAGCAGTCCCCCGGGCAATCAGCCCCAGCATTTT
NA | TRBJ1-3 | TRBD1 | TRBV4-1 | CASSQEGYRGQGAAGNTIYF | TGCGCCAGCAGCCAAGAGGGGTATAGGGGGCAGGGGGCAGCTGGAAACACCATATATTTT
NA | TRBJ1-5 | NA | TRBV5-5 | CASSSRPYVTVNQPQHF | TGTGCCAGCAGCTCACGACCATATGTGACAGTCAATCAGCCCCAGCATTTT
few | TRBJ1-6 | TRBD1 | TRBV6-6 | CASSKGQGNSPLHF | TGTGCCAGCAGCAAGGGACAGGGAAATTCACCCCTCCACTTT
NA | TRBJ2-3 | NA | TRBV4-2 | CASSRRWETGEDTQYF | TGTGCCAGCAGCCGCCGGTGGGAGACGGGAGAGGATACGCAGTATTTT
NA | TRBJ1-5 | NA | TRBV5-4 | CASSLQGSNQPQHF | TGTGCCAGCAGCTTGCAGGGGTCTAATCAGCCCCAGCATTTT
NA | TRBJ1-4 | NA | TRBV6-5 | CASTGTEGKLFF | TGTGCCAGCACGGGGACGGAGGGAAAACTGTTTTTT